These T cell receptor beta chains were read from a single sample in a study of CD8+CD57+ T cells in acquired aplastic anemia. Each CDR3 protein gets one entry after TCRdb re-called the reads with MiXCR. The table has 150,000 to 180,000 distinct CDR3 sequences, over 50% seen once; the top ten hold about 12%. The material sequenced was sorted CD4+, CD8+, or CD8+CD57+ T cells (not recorded which) from PBMCs. These receptors all stem from a human donor with aplastic anemia. CDR3s include the opening cysteine and the closing phenylalanine or tryptophan. The order of the fields is clone size, J gene, V gene, D gene, CDR3 protein, CDR3 DNA. D genes are given only for firm matches. Clone size is stated in some rows and not others, as once, few, many or a class when expanded.

-,TRBJ1-2,TRBV24-1,TRBD1,CATSTGGAGGYTF,TGTGCCACCAGCACAGGGGGCGCGGGGGGCTACACCTTC
-,TRBJ1-1,TRBV7-8,-,CASSGRDLNTEAFF,TGTGCCAGCAGCGGTCGGGACCTTAACACTGAAGCTTTCTTT
-,TRBJ2-7,TRBV2,TRBD2,CASSGGLAGAYEQYF,TGTGCCAGCAGTGGGGGACTAGCGGGAGCCTACGAGCAGTACTTC
many,TRBJ1-5,TRBV2,-,CASSDSTGPNQPQHF,TGTGCCAGCAGTGATTCGACAGGCCCAAATCAGCCCCAGCATTTT
few,TRBJ2-2,TRBV25-1,-,CASSRAGGLGGELFF,TGTGCCAGCAGTAGGGCCGGTGGGTTAGGCGGGGAGCTGTTTTTT
many,TRBJ1-4,TRBV3-1,-,CASSQDREKLFF,TGTGCCAGCAGCCAAGATCGAGAAAAACTGTTTTTT
few,TRBJ1-6,TRBV2,-,CASRSNRESPLHF,TGTGCCAGCCGATCCAACAGGGAATCACCCCTCCACTTT
few,TRBJ2-7,TRBV19,TRBD1,CASSPGQGSSYEQYF,TGTGCCAGCAGCCCCGGACAGGGAAGTTCCTACGAGCAGTACTTC
few,TRBJ1-5,TRBV6-1,TRBD1,CARSDRGDDNQPQHF,TGTGCCAGATCAGACAGGGGAGACGACAATCAGCCCCAGCATTTT
many,TRBJ2-2,TRBV7-2,TRBD1,CASRTGGGELFF,TGTGCCAGCAGGACAGGGGGCGGGGAGCTGTTTTTT
many,TRBJ2-3,TRBV7-9,-,CASSLEGSDTQYF,TGTGCCAGCAGCTTAGAGGGTTCAGATACGCAGTATTTT
many,TRBJ1-4,TRBV24-1,TRBD1,CATSDQDRGLNEKLFF,TGTGCCACCAGTGACCAGGACAGGGGCCTTAATGAAAAACTGTTTTTT
many,TRBJ2-6,TRBV10-1,-,CASSESSSGGGANVLTF,TGCGCCAGCAGTGAGTCGTCCAGTGGTGGTGGGGCCAACGTCCTGACTTTC
few,TRBJ2-5,TRBV10-3,TRBD1,CAISESSGTGVQETQYF,TGTGCCATCAGTGAGTCCTCCGGGACAGGGGTACAAGAGACCCAGTACTTC
many,TRBJ1-1,TRBV4-3,-,CASSQDAIVTEAFF,TGCGCCAGCAGCCAAGACGCTATTGTCACTGAAGCTTTCTTT
many,TRBJ1-2,TRBV4-2,TRBD1,CASSQNRGGYTF,TGTGCCAGCAGCCAGAACAGGGGTGGCTACACCTTC
-,TRBJ2-3,TRBV6-1,TRBD2,CASGRAGGPDTQYF,TGTGCCAGCGGTAGGGCGGGGGGCCCAGATACGCAGTATTTT
many,TRBJ2-3,TRBV9,-,CASSVGLGGVTDTQYF,TGTGCCAGCAGCGTAGGTTTAGGCGGGGTCACAGATACGCAGTATTTT
many,TRBJ2-1,TRBV12-3/TRBV12-4,-,CATSVLGDEQFF,TGTGCCACCTCGGTCTTGGGCGATGAGCAGTTCTTC
many,TRBJ2-1,TRBV12-3/TRBV12-4,-,CASLGSEQFF,TGTGCCAGTCTTGGTAGTGAGCAGTTCTTC
-,TRBJ2-1,TRBV20-1,TRBD2,CSAAGDYNEQFF,TGCAGTGCGGCGGGGGACTACAATGAGCAGTTCTTC
-,TRBJ2-1,TRBV3-1,TRBD2,CASSSRLAGRYNEQFF,TGTGCCAGCAGCTCTCGACTAGCGGGGCGATACAATGAGCAGTTCTTC
many,TRBJ2-7,TRBV9,-,CASSVDGGSSYEQYF,TGTGCCAGCAGCGTAGATGGGGGGAGCTCCTACGAGCAGTACTTC
many,TRBJ2-3,TRBV4-1,TRBD1,CASSHRTGAADTQYF,TGCGCCAGCAGCCACCGGACAGGGGCGGCAGATACGCAGTATTTT
-,TRBJ2-1,TRBV9,TRBD2,CASSVTGTSGYNEQFF,TGTGCCAGCAGCGTAACCGGGACTAGCGGATACAATGAGCAGTTCTTC
many,TRBJ2-3,TRBV10-2,-,CASISLYDPAWGVTDTQYF,TGCGCCAGCATCTCTCTTTATGACCCTGCCTGGGGGGTCACAGATACGCAGTATTTT
few,TRBJ2-3,TRBV5-4,-,CAARPGGLVTDTQYF,TGTGCAGCCAGGCCGGGGGGCCTTGTCACAGATACGCAGTATTTT
-,TRBJ2-7,TRBV28,TRBD1,CASSLDYGTVSYEQYF,TGTGCCAGCAGCCTAGACTACGGGACAGTCTCCTACGAGCAGTACTTC
-,TRBJ2-3,TRBV7-9,-,CASSQVFPDTQYF,TGTGCCAGCAGCCAAGTTTTCCCAGATACGCAGTATTTT
-,TRBJ1-5,TRBV19,-,CASTPTVSNQPQHF,TGTGCCAGTACCCCGACAGTTAGCAATCAGCCCCAGCATTTT
-,TRBJ1-5,TRBV2,-,CASKGTANQPQHF,TGTGCCAGCAAAGGGACTGCCAATCAGCCCCAGCATTTT
few,TRBJ2-1,TRBV25-1,TRBD2,CASSSGAGNEQFF,TGTGCCAGCAGTAGCGGGGCCGGCAATGAGCAGTTCTTC
-,TRBJ1-3,TRBV27,TRBD1,CASGPGQGSNTIYF,TGTGCCAGCGGTCCCGGACAGGGGAGTAACACCATATATTTT
-,TRBJ1-1,TRBV19,-,CASRAADRGTEAFF,TGTGCCAGTAGAGCAGCGGATCGTGGTACTGAAGCTTTCTTT
-,TRBJ2-3,TRBV5-1,TRBD1,CASSLGTGLNTQYF,TGCGCCAGCAGCCTCGGGACAGGTCTGAATACGCAGTATTTT
-,TRBJ2-7,TRBV10-3,-,CAISDSGTQDEQYF,TGTGCCATCAGTGACAGCGGGACACAGGACGAGCAGTACTTC
few,TRBJ2-1,TRBV24-1,-,CATSDAGTRLNEQFF,TGTGCCACCAGTGACGCGGGAACCCGGCTCAATGAGCAGTTCTTC
-,TRBJ1-5,TRBV29-1,TRBD1,CSVRTGGGGNQPQHF,TGCAGCGTTAGGACAGGGGGTGGGGGCAATCAGCCCCAGCATTTT
-,TRBJ2-1,TRBV6-5,TRBD2,CASSLMGGNNEQFF,TGTGCCAGCAGTTTGATGGGGGGGAACAATGAGCAGTTCTTC
once,TRBJ2-7,TRBV15,TRBD2,CATSRFKSGGYEQYF,TGTGCCACCAGCAGATTCAAGTCGGGGGGGTACGAGCAGTACTTC
many,TRBJ2-3,TRBV20-1,-,CSAREGGGPWDTQYF,TGCAGTGCTAGAGAGGGCGGGGGCCCATGGGATACGCAGTATTTT
many,TRBJ2-7,TRBV2,-,CASTPPEGFYEQYF,TGTGCCAGCACCCCGCCCGAGGGGTTCTACGAGCAGTACTTC
many,TRBJ2-7,TRBV6-1,TRBD1,CASSPGQAFYEQYF,TGTGCCAGCAGCCCGGGACAGGCTTTCTACGAGCAGTACTTC
-,TRBJ1-5,TRBV20-1,-,CSARVGRSGNQPQHF,TGCAGTGCTAGAGTTGGCAGGTCGGGCAATCAGCCCCAGCATTTT
many,TRBJ1-1,TRBV7-8,TRBD1,CASSLGQGVSGEAFF,TGTGCCAGCAGCTTAGGACAGGGAGTATCGGGTGAAGCTTTCTTT
-,TRBJ2-3,TRBV2,-,CASSLLRSTDTQYF,TGTGCCAGCAGTTTATTAAGATCCACAGATACGCAGTATTTT
-,TRBJ2-2,TRBV10-1,-,CASSEKGVAGELFF,TGCGCCAGCAGTGAAAAAGGGGTGGCCGGGGAGCTGTTTTTT
-,TRBJ2-7,TRBV10-3,TRBD1,CAISESGTGTYF,TGTGCCATCAGTGAGTCAGGGACAGGCACGTACTTC
-,TRBJ2-1,TRBV24-1,-,CATRGWTDNEQFF,TGTGCCACCAGAGGTTGGACAGACAATGAGCAGTTCTTC
-,TRBJ2-1,TRBV5-4,-,CASSLVPF,TGTGCCAGCAGCTTGGTCCCTTTC
-,TRBJ1-1,TRBV12-3/TRBV12-4,-,CASRPGGGSGTEAFF,TGTGCCAGCAGGCCGGGAGGGGGGAGTGGCACTGAAGCTTTCTTT
-,TRBJ1-1,TRBV11-1,TRBD1,CASSITQGALGAEAFF,TGTGCCAGCAGCATAACACAGGGGGCTCTGGGAGCTGAAGCTTTCTTT
few,TRBJ2-2,TRBV3-1,-,CASSQVPLVEFNTGELFF,TGTGCCAGCAGCCAAGTACCCCTTGTGGAGTTTAACACCGGGGAGCTGTTTTTT
-,TRBJ1-5,TRBV19,TRBD1,CASDRARGNQPQHF,TGTGCCAGCGACAGGGCTCGTGGCAATCAGCCCCAGCATTTT
-,TRBJ1-1,TRBV19,-,CASSATGWTEAFF,TGTGCCAGTAGTGCCACAGGGTGGACTGAAGCTTTCTTT
many,TRBJ2-6,TRBV11-1,-,CASSFRGSSGANVLTF,TGTGCCAGCAGCTTCCGGGGAAGCTCTGGGGCCAACGTCCTGACTTTC
many,TRBJ1-2,TRBV11-1,TRBD1,CASSPRDRGPMGYGYTF,TGTGCCAGCAGCCCCCGGGACAGGGGGCCCATGGGCTATGGCTACACCTTC
-,TRBJ2-7,TRBV6-5,-,CASTWGGYEQYF,TGTGCCAGCACTTGGGGCGGATACGAGCAGTACTTC
many,TRBJ2-1,TRBV12-3/TRBV12-4,-,CASSPRWDEQFF,TGTGCCAGCAGCCCAAGGTGGGATGAGCAGTTCTTC